A selection of T cell receptor beta chains follows, all from one sample in a study of OX40 agonist ivuxolimab in advanced cancers. The assay was immunoSEQ multiplex PCR, and TCRdb's table has in-frame clones only and misses some. The repertoire includes roughly 70,000 clones, roughly 88% of them detected once, and approximately 2.1% sits in the top ten. Material: CD4+ or CD8+ T cells sorted from blood, obtained in a trial of the OX40 agonist ivuxolimab. The receptor set was obtained from an adult with an advanced solid tumor such as melanoma, head and neck, liver or kidney cancer. The CDR3 runs from the conserved cysteine through the conserved F or W. The order of the fields is J gene, V gene, CDR3 length, CDR3 protein.

TRBJ1-4 | TRBV28 | 15 | CASSSAGEGNEKLFF
TRBJ2-6 | TRBV19 | 16 | CASSSGKLSGANVLTF
TRBJ2-7 | TRBV6-1 | 15 | CASRAYFGGRVEQYF
TRBJ1-1 | TRBV2 | 16 | CASSESRGRWDTEAFF
TRBJ1-5 | TRBV6-1 | 11 | CASSLRGTQHF
TRBJ2-1 | TRBV11-3 | 13 | CASSRMGGDEQFF
TRBJ2-2 | TRBV10-3 | 13 | CASRRPEGGELFF
TRBJ1-1 | TRBV7-3 | 17 | CASSLRGPGGSYTEAFF
TRBJ2-7 | TRBV4-1 | 16 | CASSRSGLAASYEQYF
TRBJ2-3 | TRBV11-2 | 15 | CASTYRRLSTDTQYF
TRBJ2-3 | TRBV4-2 | 14 | CASSQSTGTDTQYF
TRBJ2-7 | TRBV30 | 14 | CAWSVSGANYEQYF
TRBJ2-2 | TRBV18 | 15 | CASSLRVANTGELFF
TRBJ2-2 | TRBV30 | 17 | CAWGPVDGHPNTGELFF
TRBJ2-7 | TRBV11-2 | 13 | CASSLAGNNEQYF
TRBJ2-7 | TRBV7-9 | 16 | CASSPRDRRDSYEQYF
TRBJ1-5 | TRBV5-5 | 19 | CASSLDRGSGFTPNQPQHF
TRBJ2-5 | TRBV29-1 | 15 | CSVLPWTGDQETQYF
TRBJ2-5 | TRBV7-3 | 15 | CASSPRAASQETQYF
TRBJ2-2 | TRBV19 | 14 | CASSPSANTGELFF
TRBJ2-3 | TRBV7-9 | 17 | CASSLLGTGLSTDTQYF
TRBJ2-2 | TRBV14 | 16 | CASSQMGGLLTGELFF